The 22 T cell receptor beta chains given below trace back to one sample, sequenced in a study of T-cell memory formation after mild COVID-19. From the 5' RACE reads, TCRdb called clonotypes with MiXCR, one entry per CDR3 protein. The data contain nearly 250,000 distinct CDR3 sequences, 15% of them seen just once; the ten biggest clones take up 2% to 2.5%. What was sequenced was PBMCs or a T cell subset sorted from them (not recorded which). The receptors stem from an adult woman who had mild COVID-19 (a few samples of this study predate the infection). Cell type and time point are not known.

The chain is built from TRBV5-4 and TRBJ2-3; no firm D call. V lost 0 bases and J 0 bases, leaving 8 bases between the germline ends. The CDR3 has 15 amino acids. Germline values: CDR1 SGHNT, CDR2 YYREEE (reference sequence). This chain's CDR3 is CASSLDSKSTDTQYF. The CDR3 DNA reads as TGTGCCAGCAGCTTGGACTCAAAAAGCACAGATACGCAGTATTTT.

The gene calls are TRBV5-5 and TRBJ2-3; D is unresolved. The CDR3 has 14 amino acids. Trimming left V 2 bases short and J 0 bases short, with 7 bases between. The germline V gene has CDR1 SGHKS and CDR2 YYEKEE (reference sequence). CDR3 in DNA: TGTGCCAGCAGCTTCCTGACTAGCACAGATACGCAGTATTTT. This encodes CASSFLTSTDTQYF.

The chain recombines TRBV5-1 with TRBJ2-3; D unresolved. Trimming shortened V by 3 bases and J by 3 bases, and 8 bases separated the two germline ends. Germline V gene data show CDR1 as SGHRS and CDR2 as YFSETQ. This CDR3 region has 13 residues. The CDR3 protein is CASSSPGTDTQYF. For the CDR3, the DNA is TGCGCCAGCAGCTCCCCTGGGACAGATACGCAGTATTTT.

This clonotype was counted between two and nine times. The V and J genes are TRBV24-1 and TRBJ2-3; TRBD2 aligns across 11 bases. CDR1 and CDR2 from the germline V gene are KGHDR and SFDVKD. The length of the CDR3 is 17 residues. The trim removed 0 bases at V and 4 bases at J, leaving 5 bases unmatched. The DNA of the CDR3 is TGTGCCACCAGTGATTTGCCTACTAGCGGGAGACCAGATACGCAGTATTTT. Protein: CATSDLPTSGRPDTQYF.

This clonotype was recorded a few times. The genes are TRBV20-1 and TRBJ1-1; D remains ambiguous. V lost 3 bases, J lost 9 bases, and 8 bases lay in between. The CDR3 runs to 10 residues. From germline, CDR1 is DFQATT and CDR2 SNEGSKA (reference sequence). CDR3 nucleotides: TGCAGTGCTAGGAGGGATCAAGCTTTCTTT. This gives the protein CSARRDQAFF.

The rearrangement uses TRBV6-2 or TRBV6-3 and TRBJ2-1; 8 positions agree with TRBD2. J lost 4 bases, V lost 7 bases, and 6 bases had no gene match. The germline V gene has CDR1 MNHEY and CDR2 SVGEGT. The CDR3 consists of 14 residues. The CDR3 sequence: CASTRAGAYNEQFF. CDR3 nucleotides: TGTGCCAGCACCCGAGCGGGAGCTTACAATGAGCAGTTCTTC.

This chain uses TRBV7-2 with TRBJ1-5, with 9 positions matching TRBD1. From germline, CDR1 is SGHTA and CDR2 FQGNSA. This CDR3 has 17 residues. Trimming cost V 5 bases and J 1 base; bases outside gene matches: 9. The CDR3 DNA follows: TGTGCCAGCAGCCAGGGACAGGGTCGGCCGAGCAATCAGCCCCAGCATTTT. Amino acid sequence: CASSQGQGRPSNQPQHF.

This clonotype was observed a few times. CDR3 sequence: CASSQADTSGSYEQFF. DNA of the CDR3: TGCGCCAGCAGCCAAGCCGATACTAGCGGGAGTTATGAGCAGTTCTTC. The J gene is TRBJ2-1, the V gene TRBV4-1; the match to TRBD2 covers 11 bases. This CDR3 spans 16 amino acids. Germline V gene data show CDR1 as MGHRA and CDR2 as YSYEKL. V was pared by 1 base and J by 8 bases, with 7 bases of the junction left unmatched.

The chain uses TRBV12-3 or TRBV12-4 and TRBJ2-3; D gene ambiguous. Trimming shortened V by 3 bases and J by 2 bases, and 9 bases separated the two germline ends. CDR3 size: 14 residues. CDR3 region: CASSFYGTTDTQYF. CDR3 bases: TGTGCCAGCAGTTTTTATGGCACCACAGATACGCAGTATTTT.

This sequence joins TRBV10-3 and TRBJ2-7; 9 nucleotides line up with TRBD1. There are 14 residues in the CDR3. V lost 6 bases, J lost 0 bases, and 3 bases stayed unmatched. Germline CDR1 ENHRY, CDR2 SYGVKD. Here the CDR3 reads CAISRDRDSYEQYF. The CDR3 region has the DNA TGTGCCATCAGCCGGGACAGGGACTCCTACGAGCAGTACTTC.

This clonotype was counted ten times or more. CDR3 sequence (DNA): TGCGCCAGCAAGGAGGGGGAAACCTACAATGAGCAGTTCTTC. Translating gives CASKEGETYNEQFF. The chain carries TRBV5-1 and TRBJ2-1; TRBD1 or TRBD2 may be the D gene (6 bases each). The germline V gene has CDR1 SGHRS and CDR2 YFSETQ. The V and J ends lost 6 bases and 2 bases respectively, with 12 bases between them. This CDR3 contains 14 residues.

This clonotype was observed a few times. CDR3 DNA: TGCGCCAGCAGCACCGGGACATCGAACACTGAAGCTTTCTTT. It codes for CASSTGTSNTEAFF. The chain combines TRBV5-1 with TRBJ1-1, with D tentatively TRBD1 (6 bases). CDR3 length: 14 residues. Germline V gives CDR1 SGHRS, CDR2 YFSETQ. Trimming pared 4 bases from V and 1 base from J, leaving 11 bases between. The complete variable domain, with remaining parts taken from reference TRBV5-1 and TRBJ1-1, reads KAGVTQTPRYLIKTRGQQVTLSCSPISGHRSVSWYQQTPGQGLQFLFEYFSETQRNKGNFPGRFSGRQFSNSRSEMNVSTLELGDSALYLCASSTGTSNTEAFFGQGTRLTVV.

The chain joins TRBV24-1 to TRBJ2-1, with 11 bases identical to TRBD2. The CDR3 is 16 amino acids. The germline V gene has CDR1 KGHDR and CDR2 SFDVKD. The V segment lost 0 bases and the J segment 7 bases; nucleotides outside the gene matches: 4. The CDR3, as DNA: TGTGCCACCAGTGATTTGAAGGCTAGCGGGAGGAATGAGCAGTTCTTC. Amino acid sequence: CATSDLKASGRNEQFF.

The CDR3: CASSPMSTKNIQYF. The CDR3 nucleotides are TGTGCCAGCTCACCAATGAGTACCAAAAACATTCAGTACTTC. The genes are TRBV18 and TRBJ2-4, with D hard to call. The CDR3 has 14 amino acids. CDR1 is KGHSH, CDR2 LQKENI, per germline. The V end was cut by 2 bases, the J end by 2 bases, with 7 bases between.

This clonotype was picked up a small number of times. The chain couples TRBV20-1 to TRBJ1-2, with unresolved D. The CDR3 consists of 12 residues. V lost 3 bases, J lost 5 bases, and 10 bases lay in between. Germline CDR1 and CDR2: DFQATT and SNEGSKA (reference sequence). CDR3 DNA: TGCAGTGCTAGCCAGGAGGAGTATGGCTACACCTTC. Translating it yields CSASQEEYGYTF.

The chain employs TRBV6-6 and TRBJ2-1; D could derive from TRBD1 or TRBD2 (5 bases each). This CDR3 comprises 15 residues. Trimming stripped 3 bases from V and 9 bases from J, with 18 bases between. Germline V gives CDR1 MNHNY, CDR2 SVGAGI (reference sequence). CDR3 DNA sequence: TGTGCCAGCAGTTATTCTAGGCCTCCGAGGGGTGAGCAGTTCTTC. Translation gives CASSYSRPPRGEQFF.

A few counts support this clonotype. The CDR3 loop is CATSETGTEQFF. CDR3 coding DNA: TGTGCCACCAGTGAAACGGGGACTGAGCAGTTCTTC. The chain uses TRBV24-1 and TRBJ2-1, with D perhaps assigned TRBD1 or TRBD2 (5 bases each). V gave up 4 bases and J gave up 9 bases, with 9 bases separating them. This CDR3 contains 12 residues. Germline CDR1 reads KGHDR; CDR2 reads SFDVKD.

The J gene is TRBJ2-2, the V gene TRBV20-1; either TRBD1 or TRBD2 may fit D (5 bases each). Germline CDR1 is DFQATT and CDR2 is SNEGSKA (reference sequence). The CDR3 sequence is 15 residues long. V shed 5 bases and J shed 6 bases, with 19 bases lying between them. The CDR3 sequence: CSARRGASGAGELFF. The DNA for the CDR3 is TGCAGTGCTCGTCGAGGGGCTTCCGGGGCCGGGGAGCTGTTTTTT.

The table lists this clonotype with a few counts. This chain joins TRBV7-2 and TRBJ2-5; D is possibly TRBD2 (5 bases). Trimming cost V 0 bases and J 7 bases, with 9 bases left between them. Germline V lookup: CDR1 SGHTA, CDR2 FQGNSA. The CDR3 is 13 amino acids. In DNA form, the CDR3 reads TGTGCCAGCAGCTTAGCCCGGAGCGGGACCCAGTACTTC. This encodes CASSLARSGTQYF. The variable domain in full, with the rest retrieved from reference TRBV7-2 and TRBJ2-5, is GAGVSQSPSNKVTEKGKDVELRCDPISGHTALYWYRQSLGQGLEFLIYFQGNSAPDKSGLPSDRFSAERTGGSVSTLTIQRTQQEDSAVYLCASSLARSGTQYFGPGTRLLVL.

The chain joins TRBV15 to TRBJ2-1, with TRBD2 matching 9 bases. Germline V gives CDR1 LNHNV, CDR2 YYDKDF (reference sequence). Unmatched junction bases numbered 4, after V lost 6 bases and J lost 7 bases. The CDR3 extends over 13 amino acids. CDR3 coding DNA: TGTGCCACCAGGCTAGCGGGGAGGAATGAGCAGTTCTTC. Translated: CATRLAGRNEQFF.

The chain joins TRBV21-1 to TRBJ2-2. TRBV21-1 is a known pseudogene. This CDR3 has 15 residues. The CDR3 loop reads CASSKGNTTTGELFF. The CDR3 coding sequence is TGTGCCAGCAGCAAAGGGAACACCACCACCGGGGAGCTGTTTTTT.

V usage is TRBV6-2 or TRBV6-3 and J usage is TRBJ2-6; D could derive from TRBD1 or TRBD2 (5 bases each). Between the trimmed V and J ends, which lost 10 bases and 4 bases, there was a span of 17 bases. CDR3 length: 15 residues. The germline V gene encodes CDR1 MNHEY and CDR2 SVGEGT. CDR3 protein: CATTGAAVGANVLTF. CDR3 in DNA: TGTGCCACCACCGGGGCGGCGGTAGGGGCCAACGTCCTGACTTTC.